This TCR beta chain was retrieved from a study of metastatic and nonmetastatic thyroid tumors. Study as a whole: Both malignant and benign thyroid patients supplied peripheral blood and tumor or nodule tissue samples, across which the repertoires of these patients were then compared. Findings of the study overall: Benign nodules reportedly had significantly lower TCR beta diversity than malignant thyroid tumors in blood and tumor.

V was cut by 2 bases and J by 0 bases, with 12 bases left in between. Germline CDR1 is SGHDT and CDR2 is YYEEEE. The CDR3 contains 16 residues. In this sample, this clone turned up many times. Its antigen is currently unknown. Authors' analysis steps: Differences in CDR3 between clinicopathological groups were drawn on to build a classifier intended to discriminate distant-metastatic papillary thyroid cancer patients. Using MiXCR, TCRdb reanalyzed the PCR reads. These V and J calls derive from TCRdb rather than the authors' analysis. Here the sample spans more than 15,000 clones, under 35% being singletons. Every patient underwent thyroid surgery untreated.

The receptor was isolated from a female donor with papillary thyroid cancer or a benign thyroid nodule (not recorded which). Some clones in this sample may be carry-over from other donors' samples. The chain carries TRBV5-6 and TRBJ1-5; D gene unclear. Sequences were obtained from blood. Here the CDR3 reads CASSLGPPASNQPQHF. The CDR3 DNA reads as TGTGCCAGCAGCTTAGGACCGCCGGCTAGCAATCAGCCCCAGCATTTT.